Reported below is one TCR beta chain. Its antigen is unidentified. The CDR3 sequence is 12 residues long. With 7 bases clipped from V and 5 bases from J, the junction kept 5 bases outside the gene matches. Germline V gives CDR1 GTSNPN, CDR2 SVGIG (reference sequence). The assay was immunoSEQ multiplex PCR, and TCRdb's table has in-frame clones only and misses some. The sample carries roughly 46,000 clones, approximately 84% recorded once. This entry comes from a study of a mutant IDH1 vaccine in newly diagnosed glioma. The overall study: The earlier regimen, radiotherapy, temozolomide, or both, was most often both.

Regarding time point: week 47, end of study. A 20-mer mutant IDH1 peptide at 300 ug was injected subcutaneously with topical imiquimod. This chain links TRBV30 with TRBJ2-7; 10 bases line up with TRBD2. Sample: PBMCs, taken from a glioma patient whose treatment included an IDH1 peptide vaccine. The sequence came from a woman under 40 with glioma. Some clones in this sample may be carry-over from other donors' samples. CDR3 residues: CAFNLAGDEQYF. CDR3 nucleotides: TGTGCCTTCAATCTAGCGGGAGACGAGCAGTACTTC.